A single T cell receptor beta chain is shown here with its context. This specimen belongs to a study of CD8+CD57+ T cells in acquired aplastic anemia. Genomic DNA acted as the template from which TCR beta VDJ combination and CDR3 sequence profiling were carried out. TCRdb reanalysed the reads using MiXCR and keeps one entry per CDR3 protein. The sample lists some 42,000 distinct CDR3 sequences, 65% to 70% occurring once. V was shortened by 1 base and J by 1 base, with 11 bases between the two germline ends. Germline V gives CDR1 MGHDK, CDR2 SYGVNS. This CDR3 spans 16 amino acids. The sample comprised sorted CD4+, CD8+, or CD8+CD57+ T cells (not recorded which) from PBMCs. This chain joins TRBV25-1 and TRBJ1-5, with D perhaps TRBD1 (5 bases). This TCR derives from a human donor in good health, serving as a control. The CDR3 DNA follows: TGTGCCAGCAGTGAATCTGGCAGGGCGAGCAATCAGCCCCAGCATTTT. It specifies CASSESGRASNQPQHF. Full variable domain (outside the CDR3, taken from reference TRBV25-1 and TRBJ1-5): EADIYQTPRYLVIGTGKKITLECSQTMGHDKMYWYQQDPGMELHLIHYSYGVNSTEKGDLSSESTVSRIRTEHFPLTLESARPSHTSQYLCASSESGRASNQPQHFGDGTRLSIL.